This TCR beta chain was found in a study of blood T cell repertoires in COVID-19. This clone was seen a handful of times. Germline V gives CDR1 SGHRS, CDR2 YFSETQ. This CDR3 comprises 14 residues. V was shortened by 0 bases and J by 6 bases, with 9 bases between the two germline ends. Original methodology: For nucleated cells, counts were estimated from reference gene primer amplification. The table came from immunoSEQ multiplex PCR; TCRdb's copy has only in-frame clones and leaves some out. V and J calls plus clone size are reproduced from that table; the DNA served to infer D and trimming. Among some 290,000 clones listed, approximately 87% were seen once.

The chain uses TRBV5-1 and TRBJ2-2, with D perhaps TRBD2 (5 bases). The sequenced material came from peripheral blood. This sequence originates from a man in his sixties who had recovered from COVID-19. The CDR3 DNA reads as TGCGCCAGCAGCTTGGCCGGACTCCCCGGGGAGCTGTTTTTT. As protein: CASSLAGLPGELFF.